The 29 T cell receptor beta chains below all came from one sample that was sequenced in a study of identical twins. TCRdb called the 5' RACE reads again in MiXCR, with one record for every CDR3 protein. The sample contains hundreds of thousands of distinct CDR3 sequences, roughly 7.5% of which appear only once. Another study also made use of these data, one on yellow fever vaccine responses in identical twins.

The sequencing input was memory (CD45RO+) T cells sorted from blood. The receptor source for this set is a woman aged 18-30 years in good health.

This clonotype was seen more than once but under ten times. The chain is built from TRBV6-1 and TRBJ1-6; 9 bases line up with TRBD1. Germline V gives CDR1 MNHNS, CDR2 SASEGT. With 6 bases clipped from V and 9 bases from J, the junction kept 9 bases outside the gene matches. The CDR3 spans 15 residues. The CDR3 DNA sequence: TGTGCCAGCAGGCCTACAGGGGGCGGTCGTTCACCCCTCCACTTT. Its protein product is CASRPTGGGRSPLHF.

Only a few counts were recorded for this clonotype. The gene calls are TRBV7-2 and TRBJ1-1; TRBD1 is a possible D gene (5 bases). Looked up from germline, CDR1 is SGHTA and CDR2 is FQGNSA. CDR3 length: 14 residues. V was clipped by 5 bases and J by 5 bases, with 15 bases between them. CDR3 amino acids: CASSILQGRTEAFF. CDR3 bases: TGTGCCAGCAGCATCCTCCAGGGACGGACTGAAGCTTTCTTT.

The V gene is TRBV10-3, the J gene TRBJ2-1; 9 bases fit TRBD1. CDR1 and CDR2 (germline): ENHRY, SYGVKD. This CDR3 is built from 18 residues. The junction had 9 bases not matched to a gene; V was cut back by 0 bases and J by 3 bases. CDR3 region: CAISESIATGGNYNEQFF. Here the CDR3 DNA reads TGTGCCATCAGTGAGTCGATCGCCACAGGGGGCAACTACAATGAGCAGTTCTTC.

This clonotype appeared many times. The V and J genes are TRBV7-9 and TRBJ1-2; TRBD1 aligns across 8 bases. V was clipped by 4 bases and J by 7 bases; unmatched bases: 11. The CDR3 is made up of 15 amino acids. The germline V gene has CDR1 SEHNR and CDR2 FQNEAQ (reference sequence). CDR3: CASSSGDRLGRGYTF. The CDR3, as DNA: TGTGCCAGCAGCTCAGGGGACAGGCTAGGACGTGGCTACACCTTC.

The sample holds many counts of this clonotype. CDR3 in amino acids: CASLESGRVDYEQYF. CDR3 DNA sequence: TGTGCCAGCCTTGAAAGCGGGAGGGTCGACTACGAGCAGTACTTC. The chain recombines TRBV28 with TRBJ2-7; 10 bases are shared with TRBD2. This CDR3 is built from 15 residues. Germline CDR1 MDHEN, CDR2 SYDVKM. After removal of 8 bases from V and 3 bases from J, the junction contained 10 bases not matched to a gene.

The chain employs TRBV15 and TRBJ2-4; 7 bases line up with TRBD2. Losses at the gene ends were 1 base for V and 9 bases for J; bases not matched to a gene: 9. Germline V CDR1 and CDR2: LNHNV, YYDKDF (reference sequence). CDR3 length: 15 residues. This CDR3 reads CATSRGTGGLTIQYF. The CDR3 region has the DNA TGTGCCACCAGCAGAGGAACGGGGGGATTGACCATTCAGTACTTC.

This clonotype has just one count. The V call is TRBV6-7, the J call TRBJ2-5, with 8 bases that match TRBD1. TRBV6-7 is placed among ORFs of uncertain function. This CDR3 is built from 19 residues. DNA of the CDR3: TGTACCTGCAGTTTACTTTCCGGGACAGGTAGGGGGTCCCAAGAGACCCAGTACTTC. Translating it yields CTCSLLSGTGRGSQETQYF.

Ten or more counts support this clonotype. The chain employs TRBV9 and TRBJ2-1; weak D call: TRBD1 (7 bases). From germline, CDR1 is SGDLS and CDR2 YYNGEE. V was cut by 4 bases and J by 4 bases, with 15 bases left in between. This CDR3 comprises 15 residues. The CDR3 is CASSRSGGGYNEQFF. The CDR3 DNA reads TGTGCCAGCAGCAGATCAGGGGGAGGATACAATGAGCAGTTCTTC.

The chain joins TRBV27 to TRBJ2-7, with 8 bases that match TRBD1. Per the germline V gene, CDR1 is MNHEY and CDR2 is SMNVEV (reference sequence). After removal of 5 bases from V and 3 bases from J, the junction contained 12 bases not matched to a gene. This CDR3 contains 16 residues. CDR3 residues: CASSKTSDRGNYEQYF. For the CDR3, the DNA is TGTGCCAGCAGTAAAACCTCTGACAGGGGAAACTACGAGCAGTACTTC.

V usage is TRBV20-1 and J usage is TRBJ1-3; possibly TRBD1 for D (5 bases). The CDR3 spans 17 residues. Germline-derived CDR1 and CDR2 are DFQATT and SNEGSKA (reference sequence). Trimming stripped 0 bases from V and 0 bases from J, with 15 bases between. The CDR3 here is CSARDLIGTHSGNTIYF. The CDR3 coding sequence is TGCAGTGCTAGAGATCTGATAGGGACTCACTCTGGAAACACCATATATTTT.

A few counts support this clonotype. The chain uses TRBV10-3 and TRBJ1-6; D might be TRBD1 (5 bases). Germline V gene sequence: CDR1 ENHRY, CDR2 SYGVKD. The CDR3 contains 14 residues. Trimming stripped 3 bases from V and 9 bases from J, with 12 bases between. CDR3 loop: CAISDGRDTSPLHF. The CDR3 nucleotides are TGTGCCATCAGTGACGGCAGGGATACTTCACCCCTCCACTTT.

The CDR3 sequence: CASSYSTTGIQPQHF. CDR3 DNA: TGTGCCAGCAGTTACTCCACGACAGGGATACAGCCCCAGCATTTT. The chain has TRBV6-2 or TRBV6-3 and TRBJ1-5; 7 bases line up with TRBD1. The CDR3 is 15 amino acids. Germline CDR1 and CDR2: MNHEY and SVGEGT. Germline trimming cut 0 bases from V and 7 bases from J; bases unmatched to any gene: 6.

In its sample, this clonotype was seen a few times. V usage is TRBV20-1 and J usage is TRBJ2-3; 9 nucleotides align to TRBD1. V shed 0 bases and J 0 bases; nucleotides not matched to a gene: 13. The CDR3 spans 19 residues. Germline lookup yields CDR1 DFQATT and CDR2 SNEGSKA (reference sequence). This CDR3 is CSARDSGPGQGLSTDTQYF. Written as DNA, the CDR3 is TGCAGTGCTAGAGATTCAGGCCCCGGACAGGGGCTTAGCACAGATACGCAGTATTTT.

This clonotype was observed a handful of times. The V gene is TRBV7-2, the J gene TRBJ2-2, with TRBD2 as a possible D gene (7 bases). With 0 bases removed from V and 6 bases from J, the gap between germline ends came to 14 bases. The CDR3 has 16 amino acids. Germline lookup yields CDR1 SGHTA and CDR2 FQGNSA. For the CDR3, the DNA is TGTGCCAGCAGCTTAGCGCAGCGGGACATAGCCGGGGAGCTGTTTTTT. Residues: CASSLAQRDIAGELFF.

CDR3 region: CASSQESRADYGYTF. The CDR3, as DNA: TGTGCCAGCAGCCAAGAAAGCCGGGCTGACTATGGCTACACCTTC. The rearrangement joins TRBV4-2 to TRBJ1-2; no reliable D call. Trimming removed 0 bases from V and 3 bases from J, with 11 bases in between. CDR3 length: 15 residues. From germline, CDR1 is LGHNA and CDR2 YNFKEQ.

At least ten counts were recorded for this clonotype. The rearrangement joins TRBV28 to TRBJ2-5; unclear D gene. With 3 bases removed from V and 5 bases from J, the gap between germline ends came to 16 bases. Germline assignment: CDR1 MDHEN and CDR2 SYDVKM. The CDR3 totals 15 residues. In DNA form, the CDR3 reads TGTGCCAGCAGTTTTACATCTGGCCCCGTGGAGACCCAGTACTTC. Its translation is CASSFTSGPVETQYF. The full variable domain, rest sourced from reference TRBV28 and TRBJ2-5, is DVKVTQSSRYLVKRTGEKVFLECVQDMDHENMFWYRQDPGLGLRLIYFSYDVKMKEKGDIPEGYSVSREKKERFSLILESASTNQTSMYLCASSFTSGPVETQYFGPGTRLLVL.

There are a few counts of this clonotype. The J gene is TRBJ2-2, the V gene TRBV7-3, with 7 positions matching TRBD1. The CDR3 loop spans 16 amino acids. Trimming took 5 bases from V and 3 from J; bases not matched to a gene: 9. Germline CDR1 reads SGHTA; CDR2 reads FQGTGA. The CDR3 loop reads CASSPRPGQYTGELFF. CDR3 nucleotides: TGTGCCAGCAGCCCCCGACCGGGACAGTACACCGGGGAGCTGTTTTTT.

The sample holds a few counts of this clonotype. The chain recombines TRBV20-1 with TRBJ2-3, with D hard to call. The length of the CDR3 is 12 residues. V was shortened by 3 bases and J by 4 bases, with 8 bases between the two germline ends. Germline V gene data show CDR1 as DFQATT and CDR2 as SNEGSKA (reference sequence). The CDR3: CSARPTPDTQYF. The CDR3 DNA reads as TGCAGTGCTAGGCCGACACCAGATACGCAGTATTTT.

The rearrangement links TRBV6-5 to TRBJ1-2, with D possibly matching TRBD1 (5 bases). Looked up from germline, CDR1 is MNHEY and CDR2 is SVGAGI. This CDR3 has 13 amino acids. The V and J ends lost 4 bases and 8 bases respectively, with 14 bases between them. In DNA form, the CDR3 reads TGTGCCAGCAGTTCCGGGACTTCAACCGGCTACACCTTC. Its protein is CASSSGTSTGYTF.

This clonotype was observed at least ten times. The chain is built from TRBV11-2 and TRBJ2-3; D remains ambiguous. Looked up from germline, CDR1 is SGHAT and CDR2 is FQNNGV. The ends were cut back, 1 base at V and 3 bases at J, with 11 bases in the middle. This CDR3 is 15 amino acids long. This CDR3 is CASSLVEAVTDTQYF. The CDR3 region has the DNA TGTGCCAGCAGCTTAGTTGAGGCGGTAACAGATACGCAGTATTTT.

This chain connects TRBV5-6 to TRBJ2-7; the D gene is possibly TRBD1 (5 bases). V was shortened by 4 bases and J by 3 bases, with 11 bases between the two germline ends. Per the germline V gene, CDR1 is SGHDT and CDR2 is YYEEEE. CDR3 length: 13 residues. CDR3 amino acids: CASSHGQGYEQYF. Written as DNA, the CDR3 is TGTGCCAGCAGCCACGGGCAGGGCTACGAGCAGTACTTC.

For this clonotype: A much more abundant neighbour one base away suggests this may be a read error. The chain employs TRBV15 and TRBJ2-1; the D is unclear. The CDR3 covers 12 residues. Germline loops: CDR1 LNHNV, CDR2 YYDKDF (reference sequence). Trimming cost V 10 bases and J 0 bases, with 7 bases left between them. The CDR3 nucleotides read TGTGCCAACCTAAGCTCCTACAATGAGCAGTTCTTC. This encodes CANLSSYNEQFF.

V is TRBV10-3 and J is TRBJ2-1; D is unresolved. Germline-derived CDR1 and CDR2 are ENHRY and SYGVKD. CDR3 size: 11 residues. Trimming took 5 bases from V and 7 from J, leaving 6 bases between them. The CDR3 loop reads CAISLGNEQFF. In nucleotides, the CDR3 is TGTGCCATCAGTCTGGGTAATGAGCAGTTCTTC.

The table lists this clonotype with a few counts. This sequence joins TRBV10-3 and TRBJ2-3; D assignment may be TRBD1 or TRBD2 (5 bases each). The CDR3 covers 17 residues. Trimming took off 8 bases at V and 0 bases at J, with 21 bases between the two ends. Germline lookup yields CDR1 ENHRY and CDR2 SYGVKD. The CDR3, as DNA: TGTGCCATCCCTACAAGGGCTGGGGGAGTTAGCACAGATACGCAGTATTTT. Translation gives CAIPTRAGGVSTDTQYF.

This clonotype has a count of ten or more. This sequence joins TRBV27 and TRBJ2-7, with TRBD1 identical over 7 bases. Germline V gives CDR1 MNHEY, CDR2 SMNVEV (reference sequence). The CDR3 is made up of 14 amino acids. Germline trimming cut 5 bases from V and 7 bases from J; bases unmatched to any gene: 11. The CDR3 nucleotides are TGTGCCAGCAGTCTATTAACCGGGACAGATGAGCAGTACTTC. Protein sequence: CASSLLTGTDEQYF.

The gene calls are TRBV7-9 and TRBJ2-5, with TRBD2 identical over 8 bases. V shed 8 bases and J 1 base; nucleotides not matched to a gene: 6. The CDR3 consists of 14 residues. Looked up from germline, CDR1 is SEHNR and CDR2 is FQNEAQ (reference sequence). The CDR3 sequence: CASGRREVQETQYF. For the CDR3, the DNA is TGTGCCAGCGGGAGGCGGGAGGTCCAAGAGACCCAGTACTTC.

The V and J genes are TRBV12-3 or TRBV12-4 and TRBJ1-1, with D unclear. The CDR3 is 12 amino acids. V was cut by 6 bases and J by 1 base, with 6 bases left in between. The CDR3 coding sequence is TGTGCCAGCAGGGGAGGGAACACTGAAGCTTTCTTT. Translation: CASRGGNTEAFF.

This clonotype was recorded a few times. The rearrangement uses TRBV6-5 and TRBJ2-1; no firm D call. The CDR3 runs 16 residues. V was shortened by 0 bases and J by 0 bases, with 9 bases between the two germline ends. In germline, CDR1 is MNHEY, CDR2 SVGAGI. The CDR3, as DNA: TGTGCCAGCAGTTACTCGGTTGACATCTCCTACAATGAGCAGTTCTTC. Amino acid sequence: CASSYSVDISYNEQFF.

This clonotype was observed a few times. The chain recombines TRBV19 with TRBJ2-2, with D perhaps matching TRBD2 (6 bases). Germline V lookup: CDR1 LNHDA, CDR2 SQIVND (reference sequence). The CDR3 has 17 residues. V was cut by 4 bases and J by 3 bases, with 18 bases left in between. CDR3 sequence: CASSTLPGRRDTGELFF. CDR3 nucleotides: TGTGCCAGTAGTACCTTACCGGGACGGAGGGACACCGGGGAGCTGTTTTTT.